This T cell receptor beta chain was captured by sequencing in a study of CD8 T cells in ankylosing spondylitis. Study findings and constraints: Disease-associated clones were reportedly significantly overrepresented in matched ankylosing spondylitis synovial fluid. In peripheral blood, disease-linked CD8+ clones occurred at relatively low frequencies.

V was pared by 6 bases and J by 9 bases, with 5 bases of the junction left unmatched. This CDR3 has 12 amino acids. Quantitative barcoded 5'-RACE was used to prepare TCR beta libraries. From the 5' RACE reads, TCRdb called clonotypes with MiXCR, one entry per CDR3 protein. The sample carries about 160,000 distinct CDR3 sequences, about a sixth recorded once. This clonotype occurred a few times. Its target is unknown. The chain recombines TRBV12-3 or TRBV12-4 with TRBJ2-1, with TRBD2 matching 7 bases. The sequence was collected from a male donor with ankylosing spondylitis or in good health (not recorded which). Sequencing input: blood, either unsorted or a sorted T cell fraction (not recorded which). The CDR3 coding sequence is TGTGCCAGCAGCCAAGCGGGGTTTGAGCAGTTCTTC. Translating gives CASSQAGFEQFF.